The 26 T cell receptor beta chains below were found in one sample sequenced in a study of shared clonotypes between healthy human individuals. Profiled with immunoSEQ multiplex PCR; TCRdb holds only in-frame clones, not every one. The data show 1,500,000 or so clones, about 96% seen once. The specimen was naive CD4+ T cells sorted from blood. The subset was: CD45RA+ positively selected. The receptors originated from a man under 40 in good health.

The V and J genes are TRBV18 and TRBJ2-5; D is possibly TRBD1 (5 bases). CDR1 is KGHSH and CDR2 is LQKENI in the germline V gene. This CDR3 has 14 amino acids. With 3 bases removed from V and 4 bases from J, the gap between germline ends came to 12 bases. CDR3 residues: CASSPLGVRETQYF. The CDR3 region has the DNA TGTGCCAGCTCACCCCTAGGGGTAAGAGAGACCCAGTACTTC.

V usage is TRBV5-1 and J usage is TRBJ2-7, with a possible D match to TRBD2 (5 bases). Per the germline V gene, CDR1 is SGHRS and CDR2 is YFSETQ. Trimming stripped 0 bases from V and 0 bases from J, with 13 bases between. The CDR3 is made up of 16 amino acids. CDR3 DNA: TGCGCCAGCAGCTTGGCCCCCCGGGATTCCTCCTACGAGCAGTACTTC. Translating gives CASSLAPRDSSYEQYF.

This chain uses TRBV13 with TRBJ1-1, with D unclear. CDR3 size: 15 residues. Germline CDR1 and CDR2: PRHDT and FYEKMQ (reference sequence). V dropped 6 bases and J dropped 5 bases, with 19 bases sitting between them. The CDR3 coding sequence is TGTGCCAGCAGTCTCAGGTTTGGGGTGAGGACTGAAGCTTTCTTT. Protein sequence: CASSLRFGVRTEAFF.

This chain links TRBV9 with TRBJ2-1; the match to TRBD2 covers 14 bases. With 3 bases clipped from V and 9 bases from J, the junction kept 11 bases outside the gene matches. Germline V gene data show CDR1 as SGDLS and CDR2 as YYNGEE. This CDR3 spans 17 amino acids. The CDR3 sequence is CASSGPRLAGGQGEQFF. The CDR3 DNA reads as TGTGCCAGCAGCGGACCCCGACTAGCGGGAGGGCAAGGTGAGCAGTTCTTC. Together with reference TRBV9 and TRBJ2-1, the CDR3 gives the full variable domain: DSGVTQTPKHLITATGQRVTLRCSPRSGDLSVYWYQQSLDQGLQFLIQYYNGEERAKGNILERFSAQQFPDLHSELNLSSLELGDSALYFCASSGPRLAGGQGEQFFGPGTRLTVL.

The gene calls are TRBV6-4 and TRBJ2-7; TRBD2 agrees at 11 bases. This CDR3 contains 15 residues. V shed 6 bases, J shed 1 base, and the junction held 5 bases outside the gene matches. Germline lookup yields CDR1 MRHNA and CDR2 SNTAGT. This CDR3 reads CASSLTSGSSYEQYF. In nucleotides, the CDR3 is TGTGCCAGCAGCCTAACTAGCGGGAGTTCCTACGAGCAGTACTTC.

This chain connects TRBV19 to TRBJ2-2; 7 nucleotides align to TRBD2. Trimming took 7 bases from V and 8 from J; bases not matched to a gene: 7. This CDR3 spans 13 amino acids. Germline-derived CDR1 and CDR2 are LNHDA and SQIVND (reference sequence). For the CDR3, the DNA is TGTGCCAGTACCCGCGGGAGATCAGGGGAGCTGTTTTTT. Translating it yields CASTRGRSGELFF.

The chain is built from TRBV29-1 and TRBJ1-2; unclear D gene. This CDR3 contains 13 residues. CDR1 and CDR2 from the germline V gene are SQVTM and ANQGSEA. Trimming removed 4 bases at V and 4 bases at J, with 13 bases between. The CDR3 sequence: CSVAAGSVYGYTF. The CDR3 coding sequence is TGCAGCGTTGCCGCGGGCAGCGTCTATGGCTACACCTTC.

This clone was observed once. The CDR3 spells CAISVGIAGRGEQYF. In DNA, the CDR3 is TGTGCCATCAGTGTGGGGATAGCGGGACGAGGGGAGCAGTACTTC. The chain employs TRBV10-3 and TRBJ2-7, with 8 positions matching TRBD2. The CDR3 contains 15 residues. Trimming took 4 bases from V and 7 from J; bases not matched to a gene: 12. CDR1 and CDR2 from the germline V gene are ENHRY and SYGVKD.

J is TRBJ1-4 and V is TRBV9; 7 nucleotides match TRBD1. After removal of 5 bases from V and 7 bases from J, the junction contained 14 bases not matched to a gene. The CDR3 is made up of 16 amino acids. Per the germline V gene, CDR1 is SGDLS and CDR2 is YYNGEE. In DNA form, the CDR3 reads TGTGCCAGCAGTGGACGGGAGAGGGGGCGAGGTGAAAAACTGTTTTTT. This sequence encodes CASSGRERGRGEKLFF.

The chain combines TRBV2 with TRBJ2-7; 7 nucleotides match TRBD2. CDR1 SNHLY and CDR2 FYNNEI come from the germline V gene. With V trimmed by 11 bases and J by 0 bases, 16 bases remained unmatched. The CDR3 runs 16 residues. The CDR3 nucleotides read TGTGCCCGCACCGGCGCGGCGGGAGCCCTCTCCTACGAGCAGTACTTC. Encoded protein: CARTGAAGALSYEQYF. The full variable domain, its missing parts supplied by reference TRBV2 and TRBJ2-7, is EPEVTQTPSHQVTQMGQEVILRCVPISNHLYFYWYRQILGQKVEFLVSFYNNEISEKSEIFDDQFSVERPDGSNFTLKIRSTKLEDSAMYFCARTGAAGALSYEQYFGPGTRLTVT.

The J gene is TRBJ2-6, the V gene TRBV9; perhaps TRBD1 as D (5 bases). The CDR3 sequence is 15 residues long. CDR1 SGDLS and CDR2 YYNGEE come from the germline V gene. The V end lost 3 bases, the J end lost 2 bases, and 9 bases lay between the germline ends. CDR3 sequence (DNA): TGTGCCAGCAGCGATCAGGGTGCTGGGGCCAACGTCCTGACTTTC. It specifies CASSDQGAGANVLTF.

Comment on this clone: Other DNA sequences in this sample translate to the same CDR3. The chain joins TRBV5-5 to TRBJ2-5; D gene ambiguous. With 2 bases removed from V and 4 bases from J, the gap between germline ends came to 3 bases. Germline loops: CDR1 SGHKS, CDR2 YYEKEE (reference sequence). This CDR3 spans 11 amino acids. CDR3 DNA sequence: TGTGCCAGCAGCTTTCGAGAGACCCAGTACTTC. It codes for CASSFRETQYF.

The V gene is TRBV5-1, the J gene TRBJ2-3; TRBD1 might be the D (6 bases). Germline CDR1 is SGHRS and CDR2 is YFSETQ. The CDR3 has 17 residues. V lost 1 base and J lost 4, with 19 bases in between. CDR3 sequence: CASSLQGQFGVADTQYF. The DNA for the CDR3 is TGCGCCAGCAGCTTGCAGGGGCAGTTTGGGGTCGCAGATACGCAGTATTTT.

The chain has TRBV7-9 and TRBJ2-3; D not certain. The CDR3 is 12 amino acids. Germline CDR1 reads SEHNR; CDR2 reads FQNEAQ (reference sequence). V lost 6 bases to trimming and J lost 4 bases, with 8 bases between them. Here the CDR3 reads CASRNTPDTQYF. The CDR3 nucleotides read TGTGCCAGCAGAAACACCCCAGATACGCAGTATTTT.

CDR3: CASSLGGQPKNIQYF. In nucleotides, the CDR3 is TGCGCCAGCAGCCTGGGGGGACAGCCCAAAAACATTCAGTACTTC. V gene TRBV5-1 combines with J gene TRBJ2-4; TRBD1 is a possible D gene (7 bases). The germline CDR1 and CDR2 sequences are SGHRS and YFSETQ. V lost 4 bases to trimming and J lost 2 bases, with 13 bases between them. There are 15 residues in the CDR3.

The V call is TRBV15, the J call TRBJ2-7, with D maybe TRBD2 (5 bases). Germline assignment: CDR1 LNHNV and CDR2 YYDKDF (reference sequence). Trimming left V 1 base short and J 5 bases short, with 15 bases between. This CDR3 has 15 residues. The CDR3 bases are TGTGCCACCAGCAGAGCCCGGGAAAATCTCCACGAGCAGTACTTC. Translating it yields CATSRARENLHEQYF.

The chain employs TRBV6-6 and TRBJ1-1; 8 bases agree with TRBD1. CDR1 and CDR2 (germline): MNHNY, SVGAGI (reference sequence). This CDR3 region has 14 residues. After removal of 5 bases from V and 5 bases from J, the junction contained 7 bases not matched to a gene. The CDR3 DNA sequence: TGTGCCAGCAGTCGATCGACAGGGGCGACTGAAGCTTTCTTT. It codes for CASSRSTGATEAFF.

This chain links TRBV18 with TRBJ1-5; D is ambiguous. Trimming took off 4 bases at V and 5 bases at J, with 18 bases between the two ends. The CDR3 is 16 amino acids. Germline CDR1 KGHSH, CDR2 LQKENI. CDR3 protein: CASSLTVPDIYQPQHF. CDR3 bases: TGTGCCAGCTCACTCACCGTTCCCGACATTTATCAGCCCCAGCATTTT.

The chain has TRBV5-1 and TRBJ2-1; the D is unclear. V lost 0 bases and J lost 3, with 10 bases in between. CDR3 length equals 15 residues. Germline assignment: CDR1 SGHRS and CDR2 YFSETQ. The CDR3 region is CASSLVVTIYNEQFF. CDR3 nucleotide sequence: TGCGCCAGCAGCTTGGTGGTCACCATCTACAATGAGCAGTTCTTC.

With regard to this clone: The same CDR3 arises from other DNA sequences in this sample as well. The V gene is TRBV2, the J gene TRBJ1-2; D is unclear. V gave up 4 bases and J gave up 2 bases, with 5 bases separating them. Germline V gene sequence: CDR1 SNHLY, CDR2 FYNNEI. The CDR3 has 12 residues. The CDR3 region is CASSGTNYGYTF. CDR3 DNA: TGTGCCAGCAGTGGCACCAACTATGGCTACACCTTC.

DNA for the CDR3: TGTGCCAGCAGTGCCCAACTAGCGGGAACCGATACGCAGTATTTT. This translates into CASSAQLAGTDTQYF. The chain carries TRBV6-1 and TRBJ2-3; 10 bases match TRBD2. V was pared by 4 bases and J by 6 bases, with 7 bases of the junction left unmatched. CDR1 and CDR2 from the germline V gene are MNHNS and SASEGT. The CDR3 runs 15 residues.

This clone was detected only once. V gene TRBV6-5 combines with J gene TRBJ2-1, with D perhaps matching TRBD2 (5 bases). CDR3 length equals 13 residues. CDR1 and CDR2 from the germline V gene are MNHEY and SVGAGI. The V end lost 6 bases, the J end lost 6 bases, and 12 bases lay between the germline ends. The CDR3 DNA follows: TGTGCCAGCAGCAACGTGGCGGGCAATGAGCAGTTCTTC. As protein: CASSNVAGNEQFF.

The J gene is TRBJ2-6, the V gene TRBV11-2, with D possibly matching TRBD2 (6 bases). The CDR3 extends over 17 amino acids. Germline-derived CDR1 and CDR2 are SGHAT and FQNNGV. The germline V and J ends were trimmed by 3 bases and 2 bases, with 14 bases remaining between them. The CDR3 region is CASSLGGLRTGANVLTF. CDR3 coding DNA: TGTGCCAGCAGCTTGGGGGGACTCCGTACTGGGGCCAACGTCCTGACTTTC.

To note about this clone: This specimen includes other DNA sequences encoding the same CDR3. The CDR3 loop is CASSYSRLAGTGELFF. The CDR3 DNA follows: TGTGCCAGCAGTTACTCGAGGCTAGCGGGCACCGGGGAGCTGTTTTTT. J is TRBJ2-2 and V is TRBV6-5, with 8 bases fitting TRBD2. Germline V CDR1 and CDR2: MNHEY, SVGAGI. The CDR3 is 16 residues long. V lost 0 bases, J lost 4 bases, and 4 bases stayed unmatched.

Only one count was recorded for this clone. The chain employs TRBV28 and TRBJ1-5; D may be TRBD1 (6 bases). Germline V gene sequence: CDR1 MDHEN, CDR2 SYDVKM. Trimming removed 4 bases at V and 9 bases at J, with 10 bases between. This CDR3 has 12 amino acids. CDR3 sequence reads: CASSSQGWPQHF. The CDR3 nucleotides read TGTGCCAGCAGTTCACAGGGCTGGCCCCAGCATTTT.

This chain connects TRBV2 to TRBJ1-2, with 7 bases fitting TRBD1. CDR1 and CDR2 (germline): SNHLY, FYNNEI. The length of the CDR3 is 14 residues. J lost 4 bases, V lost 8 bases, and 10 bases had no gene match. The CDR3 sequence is CASGTEGLSYGYTF. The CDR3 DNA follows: TGTGCCAGCGGGACAGAGGGATTGAGCTATGGCTACACCTTC.